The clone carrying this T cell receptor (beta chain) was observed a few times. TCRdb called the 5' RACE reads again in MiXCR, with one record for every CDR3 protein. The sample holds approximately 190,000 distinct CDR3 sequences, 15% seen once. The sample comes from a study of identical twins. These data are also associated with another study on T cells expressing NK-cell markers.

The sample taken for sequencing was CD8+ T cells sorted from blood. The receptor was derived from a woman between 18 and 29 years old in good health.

In nucleotides, the CDR3 is TGCGCCAGCAGCCAAGACAGGGTCATATACAATGAGCAGTTCTTC. This gives the protein CASSQDRVIYNEQFF. The chain couples TRBV4-3 to TRBJ2-1; D is perhaps TRBD1 (5 bases). Trimming left V 0 bases short and J 4 bases short, with 10 bases between. Looked up from germline, CDR1 is LGHNA and CDR2 is YSLEER. This CDR3 has 15 amino acids.